This T cell receptor (beta chain) was sequenced for a study of blood T cell repertoires in COVID-19. Methods used by the authors: Amplification of reference gene primers provided the estimated nucleated cell counts. Data came from immunoSEQ multiplex PCR; TCRdb stores just in-frame clones and leaves some out. V, J and clone size are taken as reported in that table, and D and trimming were inferred from the DNA itself. Among a few hundred thousand clones listed, nearly 90% were seen once. Germline V lookup: CDR1 MDHEN, CDR2 SYDVKM. With 6 bases removed from V and 7 bases from J, the gap between germline ends came to 13 bases. This CDR3 is 14 amino acids long.

V and J are TRBV28 and TRBJ1-6; no firm D call. This TCR was recovered from a woman aged 18-29 years who had recovered from COVID-19. The sequenced material came from peripheral blood. The CDR3: CASRTDIRNSPLHF. CDR3 coding DNA: TGTGCCAGCAGGACTGATATTAGGAATTCACCCCTCCACTTT.